This T cell receptor (beta chain) stems from a study of T cell repertoires in cytomegalovirus infection. Study details: HLA-C-restricted CMV epitopes, recently identified, and well-studied HLA-B-restricted ones were used by the study. Indications of both CMV infection and matching HLA type were provided by public TCR beta signatures. Notes on the study in general: It was HLA-C-restricted CMV-specific TCR beta clonotypes that dominated the response ex vivo.

This clonotype was detected a few times. Its specificity is unknown. Each CDR3 protein gets one entry after TCRdb re-called the reads with MiXCR. The sample contains about 830,000 distinct CDR3 sequences, roughly 33% of which appear only once. The CDR3 extends over 16 amino acids. Per germline, CDR1 MNHEY and CDR2 SMNVEV (reference sequence). The ends lost 6 bases at V and 1 base at J; junction bases unmatched: 11. The clonotype was recovered from a human donor in good health (CMV status not recorded). Some clones in this sample may be carry-over from other donors' samples. Sequencing used cultured CD8+ T cells from PBMCs, obtained from culture after CMV antigen stimulation. The chain recombines TRBV27 with TRBJ2-5; TRBD2 matches 7 bases. Written as DNA, the CDR3 is TGTGCCAGCAGCCCGTCTAGCGGAGAAGTCCAAGAGACCCAGTACTTC. Its protein product is CASSPSSGEVQETQYF.